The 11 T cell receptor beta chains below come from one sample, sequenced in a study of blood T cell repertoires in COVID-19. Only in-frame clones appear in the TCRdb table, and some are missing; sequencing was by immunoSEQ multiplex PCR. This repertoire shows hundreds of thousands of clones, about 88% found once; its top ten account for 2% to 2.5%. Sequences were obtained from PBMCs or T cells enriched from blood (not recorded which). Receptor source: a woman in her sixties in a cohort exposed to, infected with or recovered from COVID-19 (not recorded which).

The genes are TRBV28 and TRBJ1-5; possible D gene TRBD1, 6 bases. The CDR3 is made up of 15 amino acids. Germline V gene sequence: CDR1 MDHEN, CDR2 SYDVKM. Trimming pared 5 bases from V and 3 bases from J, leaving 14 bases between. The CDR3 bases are TGTGCCAGCAGTACCAGACAGGCACTCAATCAGCCCCAGCATTTT. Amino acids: CASSTRQALNQPQHF.

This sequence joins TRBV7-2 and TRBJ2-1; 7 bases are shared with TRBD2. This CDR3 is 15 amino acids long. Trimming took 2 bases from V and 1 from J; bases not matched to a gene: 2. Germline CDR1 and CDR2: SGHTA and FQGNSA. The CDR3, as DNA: TGTGCCAGCAGCTTAAGGCGGGAGTCCTACAATGAGCAGTTCTTC. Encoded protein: CASSLRRESYNEQFF.

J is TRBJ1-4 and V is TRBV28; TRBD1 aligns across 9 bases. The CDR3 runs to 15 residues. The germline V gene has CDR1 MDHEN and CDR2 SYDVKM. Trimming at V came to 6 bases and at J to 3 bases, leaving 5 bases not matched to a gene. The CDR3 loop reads CASRGQGGSNEKLFF. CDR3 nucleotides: TGTGCCAGCAGGGGACAGGGAGGATCTAATGAAAAACTGTTTTTT.

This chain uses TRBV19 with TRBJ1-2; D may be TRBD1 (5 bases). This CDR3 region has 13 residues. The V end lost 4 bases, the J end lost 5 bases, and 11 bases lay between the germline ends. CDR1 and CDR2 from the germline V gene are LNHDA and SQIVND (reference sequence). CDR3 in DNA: TGTGCCAGTAGTAAGACAGCCCTGTATGGCTACACCTTC. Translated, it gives CASSKTALYGYTF.

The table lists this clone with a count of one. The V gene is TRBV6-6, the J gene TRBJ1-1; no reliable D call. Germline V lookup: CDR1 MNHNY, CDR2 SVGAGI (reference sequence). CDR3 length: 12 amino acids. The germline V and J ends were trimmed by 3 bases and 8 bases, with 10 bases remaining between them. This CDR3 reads CASSYKLLEAFF. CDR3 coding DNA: TGTGCCAGCAGTTATAAGCTTCTAGAAGCTTTCTTT.

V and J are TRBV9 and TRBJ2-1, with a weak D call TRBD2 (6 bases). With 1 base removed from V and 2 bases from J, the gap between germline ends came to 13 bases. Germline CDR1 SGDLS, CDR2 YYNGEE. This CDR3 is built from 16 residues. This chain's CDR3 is CASSVTGEWTYNEQFF. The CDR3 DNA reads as TGTGCCAGCAGCGTAACGGGAGAATGGACCTACAATGAGCAGTTCTTC. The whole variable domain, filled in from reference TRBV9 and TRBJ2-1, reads DSGVTQTPKHLITATGQRVTLRCSPRSGDLSVYWYQQSLDQGLQFLIQYYNGEERAKGNILERFSAQQFPDLHSELNLSSLELGDSALYFCASSVTGEWTYNEQFFGPGTRLTVL.

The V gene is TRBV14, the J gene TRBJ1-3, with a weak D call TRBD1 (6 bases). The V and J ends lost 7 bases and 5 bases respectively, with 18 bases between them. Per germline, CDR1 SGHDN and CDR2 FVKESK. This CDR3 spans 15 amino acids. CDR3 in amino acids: CASNPAGAGRNTIYF. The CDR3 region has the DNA TGTGCCAGCAACCCCGCGGGGGCTGGGAGAAACACCATATATTTT.

The CDR3 bases are TGTGCCAGCAGTTCGACAGGGGCAGATACGCAGTATTTT. It encodes CASSSTGADTQYF. The chain employs TRBV12-3 or TRBV12-4 and TRBJ2-3, with TRBD1 identical over 8 bases. The CDR3 spans 13 residues. Trimming cost V 4 bases and J 4 bases; bases outside gene matches: 1.

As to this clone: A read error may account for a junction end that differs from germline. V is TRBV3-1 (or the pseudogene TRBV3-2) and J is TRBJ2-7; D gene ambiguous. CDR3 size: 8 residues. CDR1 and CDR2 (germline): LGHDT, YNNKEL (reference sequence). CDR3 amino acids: CASSHPPF. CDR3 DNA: TGTGCCAGCAGCCATCCCCCTTTC.

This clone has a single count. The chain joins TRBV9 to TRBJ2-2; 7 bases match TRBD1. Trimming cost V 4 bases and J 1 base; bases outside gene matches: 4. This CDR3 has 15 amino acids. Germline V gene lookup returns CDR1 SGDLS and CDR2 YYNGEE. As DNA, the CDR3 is TGTGCCAGCAGCCCTGGGACAGTGAACACCGGGGAGCTGTTTTTT. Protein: CASSPGTVNTGELFF.

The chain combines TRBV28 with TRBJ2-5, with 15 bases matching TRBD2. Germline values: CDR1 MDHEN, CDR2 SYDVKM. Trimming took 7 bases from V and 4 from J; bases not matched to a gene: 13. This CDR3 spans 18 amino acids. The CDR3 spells CASTLGGLAGGRGETQYF. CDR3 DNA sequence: TGTGCCAGCACTCTCGGGGGACTAGCGGGAGGTCGGGGAGAGACCCAGTACTTC.